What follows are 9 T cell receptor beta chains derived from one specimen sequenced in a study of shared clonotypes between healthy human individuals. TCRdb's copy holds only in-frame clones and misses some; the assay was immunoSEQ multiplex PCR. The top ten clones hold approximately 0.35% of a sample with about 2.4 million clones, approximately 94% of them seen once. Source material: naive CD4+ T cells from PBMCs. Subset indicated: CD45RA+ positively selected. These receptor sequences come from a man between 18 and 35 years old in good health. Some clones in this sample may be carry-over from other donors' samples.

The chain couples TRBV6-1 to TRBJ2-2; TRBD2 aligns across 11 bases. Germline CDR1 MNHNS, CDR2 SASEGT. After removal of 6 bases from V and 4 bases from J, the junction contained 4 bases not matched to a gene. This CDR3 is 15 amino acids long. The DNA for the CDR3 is TGTGCCAGCAGGTCTAGCGGGAGGAGCACCGGGGAGCTGTTTTTT. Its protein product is CASRSSGRSTGELFF.

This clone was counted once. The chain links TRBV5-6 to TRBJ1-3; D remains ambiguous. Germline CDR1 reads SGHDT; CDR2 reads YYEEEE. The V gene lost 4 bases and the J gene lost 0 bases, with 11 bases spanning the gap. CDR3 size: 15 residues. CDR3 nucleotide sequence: TGTGCCAGCAGCCCGGACCCACGCTCTGGAAACACCATATATTTT. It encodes CASSPDPRSGNTIYF.

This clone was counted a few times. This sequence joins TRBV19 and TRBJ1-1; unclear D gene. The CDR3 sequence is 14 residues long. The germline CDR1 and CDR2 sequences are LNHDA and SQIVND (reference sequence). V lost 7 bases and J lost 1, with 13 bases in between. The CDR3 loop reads CASTKRDQNTEAFF. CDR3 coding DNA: TGTGCCAGTACCAAACGTGATCAGAACACTGAAGCTTTCTTT.

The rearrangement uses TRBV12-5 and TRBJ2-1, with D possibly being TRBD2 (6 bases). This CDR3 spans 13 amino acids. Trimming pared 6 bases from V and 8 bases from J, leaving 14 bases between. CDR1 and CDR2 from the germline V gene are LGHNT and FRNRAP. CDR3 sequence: CASGPLWGDEQFF. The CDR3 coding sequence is TGTGCTAGTGGGCCCCTATGGGGGGATGAGCAGTTCTTC.

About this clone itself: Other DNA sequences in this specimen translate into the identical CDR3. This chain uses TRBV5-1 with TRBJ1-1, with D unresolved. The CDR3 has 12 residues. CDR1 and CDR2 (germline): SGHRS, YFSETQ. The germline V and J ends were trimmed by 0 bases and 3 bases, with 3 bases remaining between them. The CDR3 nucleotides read TGCGCCAGCAGCTTGGGCGACACTGAAGCTTTCTTT. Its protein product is CASSLGDTEAFF.

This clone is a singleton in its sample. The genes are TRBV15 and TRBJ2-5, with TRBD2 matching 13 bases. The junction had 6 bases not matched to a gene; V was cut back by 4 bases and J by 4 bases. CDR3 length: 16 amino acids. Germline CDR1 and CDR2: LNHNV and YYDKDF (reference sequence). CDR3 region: CATSNSLAGGRETQYF. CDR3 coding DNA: TGTGCCACCAGCAATTCACTAGCGGGAGGGCGAGAGACCCAGTACTTC.

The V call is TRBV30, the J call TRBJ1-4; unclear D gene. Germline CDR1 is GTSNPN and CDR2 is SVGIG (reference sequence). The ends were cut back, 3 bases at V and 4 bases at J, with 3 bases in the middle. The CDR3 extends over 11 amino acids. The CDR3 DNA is TGTGCCTGGAGCTATAATGAAAAACTGTTTTTT. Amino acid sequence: CAWSYNEKLFF.

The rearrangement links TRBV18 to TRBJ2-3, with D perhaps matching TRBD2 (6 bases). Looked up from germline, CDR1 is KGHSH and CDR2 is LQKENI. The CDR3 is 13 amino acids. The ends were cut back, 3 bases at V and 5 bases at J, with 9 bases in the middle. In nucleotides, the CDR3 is TGTGCCAGCTCACCTAACGGGGGAGATACGCAGTATTTT. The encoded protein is CASSPNGGDTQYF.

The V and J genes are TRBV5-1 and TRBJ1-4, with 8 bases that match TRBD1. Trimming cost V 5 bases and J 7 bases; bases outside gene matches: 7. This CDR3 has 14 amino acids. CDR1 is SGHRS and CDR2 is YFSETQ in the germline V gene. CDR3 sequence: CASRPQGASEKLFF. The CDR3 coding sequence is TGCGCCAGCAGGCCTCAGGGGGCTAGTGAAAAACTGTTTTTT. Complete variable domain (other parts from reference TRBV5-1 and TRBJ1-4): KAGVTQTPRYLIKTRGQQVTLSCSPISGHRSVSWYQQTPGQGLQFLFEYFSETQRNKGNFPGRFSGRQFSNSRSEMNVSTLELGDSALYLCASRPQGASEKLFFGSGTQLSVL.